One and the same sample provided the 15 T cell receptor beta chains below, sequenced in a study of beta chain features in type 1 diabetes. Since all of the isolated RNA was reverse transcribed, expressed TCRB transcripts were what got sequenced. Only in-frame clones appear in the TCRdb table, and some are missing; sequencing was by immunoSEQ multiplex PCR. The sample consists of under 400,000 clones, about 18% of them appearing once. The sequencing sample was made of naive CD4+ T cells from blood. The source is a woman between 18 and 30 years old in good health.

This clone occurred a few times. This rearrangement joins TRBV5-1 to TRBJ1-2, with D unclear. Trimming took off 4 bases at V and 6 bases at J, with 16 bases between the two ends. This CDR3 comprises 14 residues. The V gene's germline CDR1 is SGHRS and CDR2 YFSETQ. The CDR3 loop reads CASSPRTTPDGYTF. As DNA, the CDR3 is TGCGCCAGCAGCCCCCGGACTACCCCCGATGGCTACACCTTC. The entire variable domain, with the rest obtained from reference TRBV5-1 and TRBJ1-2, is as follows: KAGVTQTPRYLIKTRGQQVTLSCSPISGHRSVSWYQQTPGQGLQFLFEYFSETQRNKGNFPGRFSGRQFSNSRSEMNVSTLELGDSALYLCASSPRTTPDGYTFGSGTRLTVV.

The rearrangement links TRBV30 to TRBJ1-5; the match to TRBD1 covers 7 bases. Germline V CDR1 and CDR2: GTSNPN, SVGIG (reference sequence). The CDR3 length is 14 residues. V shed 3 bases, J shed 6 bases, and the junction held 8 bases outside the gene matches. The CDR3 nucleotides read TGTGCCTGGAGACCGGGACAGACAATTCAGCCCCAGCATTTT. This translates into CAWRPGQTIQPQHF.

The chain employs TRBV5-1 and TRBJ1-4; 7 bases match TRBD1. This CDR3 contains 15 residues. Germline loops: CDR1 SGHRS, CDR2 YFSETQ. Trimming took 1 base from V and 7 from J; bases not matched to a gene: 7. DNA of the CDR3: TGCGCCAGCAGCTTGACAGGGGAAAGAGTTGAAAAACTGTTTTTT. As protein: CASSLTGERVEKLFF.

The chain employs TRBV4-1 and TRBJ2-7; D not certain. Germline V gene sequence: CDR1 MGHRA, CDR2 YSYEKL. V lost 4 bases, J lost 1 base, and 11 bases lay in between. There are 14 residues in the CDR3. CDR3 residues: CASSPLVRSYEQYF. For the CDR3, the DNA is TGCGCCAGCAGCCCACTCGTGCGTTCCTACGAGCAGTACTTC.

This clone was found a few times. This chain connects TRBV4-2 to TRBJ1-2; D is ambiguous. The germline V and J ends were trimmed by 0 bases and 4 bases, with 12 bases remaining between them. The CDR3 consists of 15 residues. Per germline, CDR1 LGHNA and CDR2 YNFKEQ. The CDR3 here is CASSQDLFSGYGYTF. The CDR3 region has the DNA TGTGCCAGCAGCCAAGATCTTTTCAGCGGCTATGGCTACACCTTC.

The V and J genes are TRBV2 and TRBJ1-2; D gene unclear. The germline gives CDR1 SNHLY, CDR2 FYNNEI. V dropped 7 bases and J dropped 4 bases, with 13 bases sitting between them. This CDR3 has 13 residues. CDR3 sequence: CASILGRGYGYTF. CDR3 bases: TGTGCCAGCATTCTAGGCCGGGGCTATGGCTACACCTTC.

The chain has TRBV7-9 and TRBJ2-1; 11 bases map to TRBD2. Unmatched junction bases numbered 5, after V lost 11 bases and J lost 2 bases. The CDR3 contains 14 residues. Germline V lookup: CDR1 SEHNR, CDR2 FQNEAQ (reference sequence). CDR3 amino acids: CASILAGAYNEQFF. CDR3 in DNA: TGTGCCTCTATACTAGCGGGAGCCTACAATGAGCAGTTCTTC.

This clone was seen a handful of times. The chain couples TRBV7-9 to TRBJ1-2; 8 bases are shared with TRBD1. Germline V lookup: CDR1 SEHNR, CDR2 FQNEAQ (reference sequence). V shed 4 bases and J 12 bases; nucleotides not matched to a gene: 4. This CDR3 contains 11 residues. CDR3 amino acids: CASSSGQGNTF. CDR3 in DNA: TGTGCCAGCAGCTCCGGACAGGGTAACACCTTC.

The chain combines TRBV9 with TRBJ1-1, with a weak D call TRBD1 (6 bases). This CDR3 has 13 residues. Germline-derived CDR1 and CDR2 are SGDLS and YYNGEE. V lost 0 bases, J lost 6 bases, and 9 bases lay in between. The CDR3 loop is CASSVDEGAEAFF. CDR3 nucleotide sequence: TGTGCCAGCAGCGTAGACGAGGGGGCTGAAGCTTTCTTT.

There are a few counts of this clone. V is TRBV5-1 and J is TRBJ2-2; the D gene is possibly TRBD1 (6 bases). Germline V CDR1 and CDR2: SGHRS, YFSETQ. The CDR3 totals 14 residues. Trimming stripped 7 bases from V and 6 bases from J, with 16 bases between. The CDR3 bases are TGCGCCAGCCGAACAACAGGGCGGCCCGGGGAGCTGTTTTTT. Translating gives CASRTTGRPGELFF. The whole variable domain, remainder taken from reference TRBV5-1 and TRBJ2-2, is KAGVTQTPRYLIKTRGQQVTLSCSPISGHRSVSWYQQTPGQGLQFLFEYFSETQRNKGNFPGRFSGRQFSNSRSEMNVSTLELGDSALYLCASRTTGRPGELFFGEGSRLTVL.

The chain uses TRBV29-1 and TRBJ1-1, with TRBD1 matching over 7 bases. CDR3 size: 13 residues. J was trimmed by 1 base and V by 5 bases; bases with no gene match: 4. Germline lookup yields CDR1 SQVTM and CDR2 ANQGSEA. The CDR3 nucleotides read TGCAGCGTTACCGGACAGGCGAACACTGAAGCTTTCTTT. It encodes CSVTGQANTEAFF.

The rearrangement uses TRBV10-3 and TRBJ2-2, with D possibly TRBD1 on 5 matching bases. V lost 2 bases and J lost 5, with 6 bases in between. The CDR3 length is 13 residues. Germline CDR1 is ENHRY and CDR2 is SYGVKD. CDR3 nucleotide sequence: TGTGCCATCAGTGAGAGGGGAACCGGGGAGCTGTTTTTT. This gives the protein CAISERGTGELFF.

In this sample, this clone turned up a few times. The J gene is TRBJ1-2, the V gene TRBV11-2; TRBD1 is a possible D gene (6 bases). The germline V gene has CDR1 SGHAT and CDR2 FQNNGV. The CDR3 sequence is 14 residues long. V lost 5 bases to trimming and J lost 8 bases, with 18 bases between them. CDR3 in DNA: TGTGCCAGCAGCCCCCAACAGGGTCAGGGGGGCTACACCTTC. Translation: CASSPQQGQGGYTF.

The gene calls are TRBV4-2 and TRBJ2-5; maybe TRBD2 (5 bases). The CDR3 is 13 amino acids. CDR1 LGHNA and CDR2 YNFKEQ come from the germline V gene. The V end was cut by 1 base, the J end by 5 bases, with 8 bases between. Here the CDR3 reads CASSQGAEETQYF. Here the CDR3 DNA reads TGTGCCAGCAGCCAAGGAGCGGAGGAGACCCAGTACTTC.

J is TRBJ1-3 and V is TRBV20-1; no definite D call. This CDR3 region has 11 residues. Germline CDR1 is DFQATT and CDR2 is SNEGSKA (reference sequence). The germline V and J ends were trimmed by 5 bases and 3 bases, with 5 bases remaining between them. CDR3: CSALFGNTIYF. Here the CDR3 DNA reads TGCAGTGCTTTATTTGGAAACACCATATATTTT.